This T cell receptor (beta chain) came from a study of cytomegalovirus exposure and HLA in healthy donors. Whole-study findings and limits: A likely sequencing artifact accounted for one observed cluster of highly shared sequence variants.

Points on this clone: Its antigen is unidentified.

Germline-derived CDR1 and CDR2 are MNHNS and SASEGT. Trimming took off 3 bases at V and 7 bases at J, with 19 bases between the two ends. The CDR3 runs to 16 residues. A multiplex PCR was run with 60 Vbeta primers and 13 Jbeta primers. Libraries were prepared by immunoSEQ multiplex PCR; TCRdb keeps only in-frame clonotypes and omits some of them. The table includes tens of thousands of clones, just under 75% detected once. This clonotype was obtained from a man under 40 in good health and CMV-seronegative. The specimen sequenced was PBMCs. The V and J genes are TRBV6-1 and TRBJ1-3, with D tentatively TRBD1 (5 bases). Here the CDR3 reads CASSDRQGFSRNTIYF. The DNA of the CDR3 is TGTGCCAGCAGTGATAGGCAGGGCTTTAGTCGGAACACCATATATTTT.